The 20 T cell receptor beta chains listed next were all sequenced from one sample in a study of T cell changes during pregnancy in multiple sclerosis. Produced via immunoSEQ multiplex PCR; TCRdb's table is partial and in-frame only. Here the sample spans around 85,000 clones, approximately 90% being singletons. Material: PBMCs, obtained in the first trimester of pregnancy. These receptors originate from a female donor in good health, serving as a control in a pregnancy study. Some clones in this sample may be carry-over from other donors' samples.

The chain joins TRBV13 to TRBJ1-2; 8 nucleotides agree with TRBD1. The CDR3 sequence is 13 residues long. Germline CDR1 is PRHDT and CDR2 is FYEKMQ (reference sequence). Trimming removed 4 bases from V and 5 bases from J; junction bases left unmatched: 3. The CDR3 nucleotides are TGTGCCAGCAGCTCTCAGGGGGCTTATGGCTACACCTTC. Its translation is CASSSQGAYGYTF.

The CDR3 DNA sequence: TGTGCCAGTAGCCTGACAGGGAGTGAGGAAAAACTGTTTTTT. This encodes CASSLTGSEEKLFF. The chain uses TRBV19 and TRBJ1-4; TRBD1 aligns across 7 bases. Germline V CDR1 and CDR2: LNHDA, SQIVND (reference sequence). The junction had 9 bases not matched to a gene; V was cut back by 6 bases and J by 8 bases. CDR3 length: 14 residues.

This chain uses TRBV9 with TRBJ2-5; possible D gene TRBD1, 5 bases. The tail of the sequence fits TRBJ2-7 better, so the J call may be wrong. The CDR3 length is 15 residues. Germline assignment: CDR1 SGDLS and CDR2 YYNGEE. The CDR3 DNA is TGTGCCAGCATCCAAGGGGTGCAGCAAGGCCACGAGCAGTACTTC. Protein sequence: CASIQGVQQGHEQYF.

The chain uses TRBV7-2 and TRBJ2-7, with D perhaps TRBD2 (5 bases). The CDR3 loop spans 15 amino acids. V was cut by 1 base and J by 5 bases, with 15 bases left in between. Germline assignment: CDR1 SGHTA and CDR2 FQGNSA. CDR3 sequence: CASSLGLTIGNEQYF. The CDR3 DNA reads TGTGCCAGCAGCTTAGGCCTCACTATCGGGAACGAGCAGTACTTC.

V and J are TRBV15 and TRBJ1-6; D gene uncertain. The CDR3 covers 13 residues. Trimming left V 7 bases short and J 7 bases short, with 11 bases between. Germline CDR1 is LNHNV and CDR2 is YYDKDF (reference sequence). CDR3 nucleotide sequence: TGTGCCACCAACCGAGGAGGCAATTCACCCCTCCACTTT. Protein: CATNRGGNSPLHF.

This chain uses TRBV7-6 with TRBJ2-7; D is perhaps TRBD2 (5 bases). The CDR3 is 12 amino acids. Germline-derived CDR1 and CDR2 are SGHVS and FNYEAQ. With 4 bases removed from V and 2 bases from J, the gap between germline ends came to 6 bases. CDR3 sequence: CASSSRAYEQYF. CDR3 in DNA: TGTGCCAGCAGCTCGCGGGCCTACGAGCAGTACTTC.

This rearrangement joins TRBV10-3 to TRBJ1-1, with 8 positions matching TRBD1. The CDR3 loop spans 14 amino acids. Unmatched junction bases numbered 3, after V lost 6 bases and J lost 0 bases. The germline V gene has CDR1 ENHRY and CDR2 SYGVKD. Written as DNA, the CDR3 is TGTGCCATCAGGGACAGGGTTCTGAACACTGAAGCTTTCTTT. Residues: CAIRDRVLNTEAFF.

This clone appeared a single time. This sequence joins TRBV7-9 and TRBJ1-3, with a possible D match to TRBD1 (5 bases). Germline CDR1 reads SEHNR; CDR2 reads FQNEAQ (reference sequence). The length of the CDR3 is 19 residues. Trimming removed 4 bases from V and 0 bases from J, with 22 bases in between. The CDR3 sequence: CASSSYIRRDGNSGNTIYF. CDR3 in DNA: TGTGCCAGCAGCTCATATATCCGGAGGGACGGAAACTCTGGAAACACCATATATTTT.

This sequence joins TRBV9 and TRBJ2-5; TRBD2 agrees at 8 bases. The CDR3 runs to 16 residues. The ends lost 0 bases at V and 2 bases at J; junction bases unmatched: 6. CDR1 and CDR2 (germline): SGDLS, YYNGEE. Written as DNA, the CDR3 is TGTGCCAGCAGCGTAGGAGTTAGCGGGAATCAAGAGACCCAGTACTTC. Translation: CASSVGVSGNQETQYF.

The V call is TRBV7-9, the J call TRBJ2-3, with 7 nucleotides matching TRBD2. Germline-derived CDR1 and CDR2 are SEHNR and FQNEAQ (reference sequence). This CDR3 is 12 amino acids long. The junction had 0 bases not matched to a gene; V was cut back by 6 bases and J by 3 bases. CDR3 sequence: CASRLATDTQYF. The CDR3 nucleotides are TGTGCCAGCAGACTAGCGACAGATACGCAGTATTTT.

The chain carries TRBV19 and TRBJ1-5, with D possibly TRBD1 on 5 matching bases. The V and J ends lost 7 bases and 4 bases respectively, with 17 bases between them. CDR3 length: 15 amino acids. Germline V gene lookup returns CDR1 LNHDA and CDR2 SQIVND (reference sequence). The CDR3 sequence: CASIPGGVPNQPQHF. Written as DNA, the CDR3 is TGTGCCAGTATACCTGGGGGGGTACCGAATCAGCCCCAGCATTTT.

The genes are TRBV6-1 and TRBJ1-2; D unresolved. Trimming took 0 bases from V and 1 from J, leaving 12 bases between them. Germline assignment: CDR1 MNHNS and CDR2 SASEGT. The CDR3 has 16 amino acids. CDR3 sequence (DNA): TGTGCCAGCAGTGAAGCGCGCGGGAGGTTTAACTATGGCTACACCTTC. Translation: CASSEARGRFNYGYTF.

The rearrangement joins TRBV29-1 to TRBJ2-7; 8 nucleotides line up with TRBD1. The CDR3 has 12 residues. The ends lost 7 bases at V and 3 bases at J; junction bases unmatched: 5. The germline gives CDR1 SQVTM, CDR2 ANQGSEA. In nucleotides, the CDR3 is TGCAGCGCGACCGACAGGGGCTACGAGCAGTACTTC. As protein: CSATDRGYEQYF.

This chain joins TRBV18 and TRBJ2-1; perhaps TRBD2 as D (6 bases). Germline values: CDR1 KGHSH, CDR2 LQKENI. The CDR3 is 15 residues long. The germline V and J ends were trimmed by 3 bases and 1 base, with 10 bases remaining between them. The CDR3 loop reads CASSPFGSSYNEQFF. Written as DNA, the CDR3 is TGTGCCAGCTCACCTTTCGGGAGTTCCTACAATGAGCAGTTCTTC.

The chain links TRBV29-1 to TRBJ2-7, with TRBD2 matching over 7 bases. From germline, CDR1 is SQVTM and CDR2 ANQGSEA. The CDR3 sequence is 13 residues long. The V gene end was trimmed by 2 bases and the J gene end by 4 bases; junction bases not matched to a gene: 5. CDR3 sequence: CSVEMGGGYEQYF. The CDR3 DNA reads TGCAGCGTTGAAATGGGGGGGGGTTACGAGCAGTACTTC.

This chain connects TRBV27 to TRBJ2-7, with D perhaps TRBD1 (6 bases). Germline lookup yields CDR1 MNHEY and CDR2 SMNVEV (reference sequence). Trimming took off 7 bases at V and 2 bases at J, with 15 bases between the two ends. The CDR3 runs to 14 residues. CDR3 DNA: TGTGCCAGCAAGGGGGTTAGGGATCCCTACGAGCAGTACTTC. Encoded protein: CASKGVRDPYEQYF.

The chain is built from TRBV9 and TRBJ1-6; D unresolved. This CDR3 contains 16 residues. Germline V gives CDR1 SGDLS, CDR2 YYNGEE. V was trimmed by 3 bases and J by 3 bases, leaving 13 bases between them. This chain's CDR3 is CASSATAQVYNSPLHF. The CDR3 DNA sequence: TGTGCCAGCAGCGCCACGGCTCAGGTCTATAATTCACCCCTCCACTTT.

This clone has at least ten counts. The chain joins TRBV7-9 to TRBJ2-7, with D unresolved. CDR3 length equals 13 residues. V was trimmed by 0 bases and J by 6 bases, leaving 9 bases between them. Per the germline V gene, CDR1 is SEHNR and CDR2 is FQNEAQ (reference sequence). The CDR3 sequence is CASSLALGGEQYF. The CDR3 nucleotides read TGTGCCAGCAGCTTAGCCCTCGGCGGCGAGCAGTACTTC.

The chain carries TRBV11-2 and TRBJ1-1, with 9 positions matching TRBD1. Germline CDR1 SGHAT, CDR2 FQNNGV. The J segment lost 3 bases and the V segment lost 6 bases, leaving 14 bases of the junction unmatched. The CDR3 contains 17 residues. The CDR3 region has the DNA TGTGCCAGCAGAATTAGGGACAGGGTTTTTGGTGACACTGAAGCTTTCTTT. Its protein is CASRIRDRVFGDTEAFF.

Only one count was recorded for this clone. The CDR3 DNA is TGTGCCAGCTCTCACAGTACAGGATACACTGAAGCTTTCTTT. Protein product: CASSHSTGYTEAFF. The V call is TRBV18, the J call TRBJ1-1; possibly TRBD1 for D (5 bases). Germline CDR1 reads KGHSH; CDR2 reads LQKENI. Trimming shortened V by 6 bases and J by 3 bases, and 14 bases separated the two germline ends. This CDR3 spans 14 amino acids.